A selection of T cell receptor beta chains follows, all from one sample in a study of cytomegalovirus exposure and HLA in healthy donors. Profiling relied on immunoSEQ multiplex PCR, and the TCRdb table lists in-frame clones only, not all of them. The sample contains roughly 160,000 clones, roughly 85% of which appear only once. The sample comprised PBMCs. The receptors were gathered from a man aged 25 to 40 in good health and CMV-seropositive. The CDR3 runs from the conserved cysteine through the conserved F or W. A D gene is named only where the DNA matches it firmly. For some rows the clone size is stated as once, few or many, or as a class when expanded; others skip it.

TGTGCCAGCAGCTTCGCGGCCACAGATACGCAGTATTTT | CASSFAATDTQYF | TRBJ2-3 | NA | NA | TRBV7-3
TGTTCCAGCAGCCAACAGGGGATCGCCTACGAGCAGTACTTC | CSSSQQGIAYEQYF | TRBJ2-7 | NA | TRBD1 | TRBV7-9
TGTGCCAGCAGTTTATCCCGCCTAGACCGGATATCTAGCACAGATACGCAGTATTTT | CASSLSRLDRISSTDTQYF | TRBJ2-3 | NA | NA | TRBV28
TGTGCCAGCAGTTTAAGGTCCGGGATGGGAGAGACCCAGTACTTC | CASSLRSGMGETQYF | TRBJ2-5 | NA | NA | TRBV28
TGTGCCAGTAGTATAGGGGGCCTTACCCAACCCTACGAGCAGTACTTC | CASSIGGLTQPYEQYF | TRBJ2-7 | once | NA | TRBV19
TGTGCCAGTAGTTGGAAAAGGACAGGGGGGAATCAGCCCCAGCATTTT | CASSWKRTGGNQPQHF | TRBJ1-5 | NA | TRBD1 | TRBV19
TGTGCCAGCATAAGTTGGGGACAGCTGCCCTATAGCAATCAGCCCCAGCATTTT | CASISWGQLPYSNQPQHF | TRBJ1-5 | NA | TRBD1 | TRBV27
TGTGCCAGCAGTTACTCAGGAGCAAATCAGCCCCAGCATTTT | CASSYSGANQPQHF | TRBJ1-5 | NA | NA | TRBV6-5
TGTGCCAGCAGTGCGGGGAACTACAATGAGCAGTTCTTC | CASSAGNYNEQFF | TRBJ2-1 | NA | NA | TRBV5-4
TGTGCCAGCAGCTCCCGGACAGGGGAGTCTGGGGCCAACGTCCTGACTTTC | CASSSRTGESGANVLTF | TRBJ2-6 | NA | NA | TRBV21-1
TGCGTCAGCAGCTTCGGGCTAGCGGGAGGGCCATCTGGGGCCGGGGAGCTGTTTTTT | CVSSFGLAGGPSGAGELFF | TRBJ2-2 | NA | TRBD2 | TRBV5-1
TGTGCCAGCAGCCCGGGACAGGGGGACTATGGCTACACCTTC | CASSPGQGDYGYTF | TRBJ1-2 | NA | TRBD1 | TRBV5-4
TGTGCCAGCAGCTTAGGGGCTAGCGGGAGGGGTGAGCAGTTCTTC | CASSLGASGRGEQFF | TRBJ2-1 | NA | TRBD2 | TRBV7-2
TGTGCCAGCAGGACAGACAGGGCGAACACTGAAGCTTTCTTT | CASRTDRANTEAFF | TRBJ1-1 | NA | TRBD1 | TRBV6-5
TGCGCCAGCAGCCAAGTCTGGGTAGCGGGATACTCGGGAGAGACCCAGTACTTC | CASSQVWVAGYSGETQYF | TRBJ2-5 | NA | TRBD2 | TRBV4-1
TGTGCCAGTAGTATGACAGGAGTTACGCAGTATTTT | CASSMTGVTQYF | TRBJ2-3 | NA | NA | TRBV19
TGTGCCACGCATCTACGGACTAGCGGGAGAGAGGTGTACAATGAGCAGTTCTTC | CATHLRTSGREVYNEQFF | TRBJ2-1 | NA | TRBD2 | TRBV2
TGTGCCAGCAGTGAAAATTTAGGGGGTCATCCCACCTTC | CASSENLGGHPTF | TRBJ1-2 | once | NA | TRBV25-1
TGTGCCAGCAGCTTCCGACAGGGGGCCCCTTACGAGCAGTACTTC | CASSFRQGAPYEQYF | TRBJ2-7 | NA | TRBD1 | TRBV7-2
TGCGCCAGCAGCTTGGCCGGGAGTTACGAGCAGTACTTC | CASSLAGSYEQYF | TRBJ2-7 | NA | NA | TRBV5-1
TGTGCCAGCAGTGAGTCTGGTACTAGCCGTGAGCAGTTCTTC | CASSESGTSREQFF | TRBJ2-1 | few | NA | TRBV6-1
TGTGCCAGTAGCCAACTAGCGGGAGGCTACAATGAGCAGTTCTTC | CASSQLAGGYNEQFF | TRBJ2-1 | NA | TRBD2 | TRBV19
TGTGCCAGCAGCTCCCTGACAGGAGGAGGCGAGACCCAGTACTTC | CASSSLTGGGETQYF | TRBJ2-5 | NA | NA | TRBV7-6
TGTGCCAGCAGCTTAGCGGGCGGACAGAACACTGAAGCTTTCTTT | CASSLAGGQNTEAFF | TRBJ1-1 | NA | NA | TRBV7-2
TGCGCCAGCAGCTTGGGACAGGGGACAACTAATGAAAAACTGTTTTTT | CASSLGQGTTNEKLFF | TRBJ1-4 | NA | TRBD1 | TRBV5-1
TGTGCCAGTAGTACTTTTACGAACACCGGGGAGCTGTTTTTT | CASSTFTNTGELFF | TRBJ2-2 | NA | NA | TRBV19
TGTGCCAGCAGCCCGTATGGGGGGGCAGGAGAGCAGTTCTTC | CASSPYGGAGEQFF | TRBJ2-1 | NA | NA | TRBV11-2
TGTGCCAGCAGTCTACGGACTAATACGCAGTATTTT | CASSLRTNTQYF | TRBJ2-3 | NA | NA | TRBV28
TGTGCCAGCAGCGGAAGCGGGTTTGGGTCCGGGGAGCTGTTTTTT | CASSGSGFGSGELFF | TRBJ2-2 | once | NA | TRBV7-3
TGTGCCATCAGGGGGGCGGCGGTCGATTGGGGCTACACCTTC | CAIRGAAVDWGYTF | TRBJ1-2 | NA | NA | TRBV10-3
TGTGCCAGCAGCTTAGTAGCCAATGAGCAGTTCTTC | CASSLVANEQFF | TRBJ2-1 | NA | NA | TRBV7-2
TGCGCCAGCAAGTCTGTTCCTAGCGGGAGGAATGAGCAGTTCTTC | CASKSVPSGRNEQFF | TRBJ2-1 | NA | TRBD2 | TRBV5-1
TGTGCCAGCAGTTTATCGATCGGGACAGTGATTTATGGCTACACCTTC | CASSLSIGTVIYGYTF | TRBJ1-2 | NA | TRBD1 | TRBV27
TGTGCCAGCAGCTTAGCTAGCGGGGGTAAAGAGACCCAGTACTTC | CASSLASGGKETQYF | TRBJ2-5 | NA | TRBD2 | TRBV11-3
TGTGCCAGCAGCTTAACGGCGGGAGCTACAGATACGCAGTATTTT | CASSLTAGATDTQYF | TRBJ2-3 | NA | TRBD2 | TRBV7-3
TGTGCCAGCAGCTTAACGGTGACTAGCGGAGCAACGCAGTATTTT | CASSLTVTSGATQYF | TRBJ2-3 | NA | TRBD2 | TRBV11-2
TGTGCCAGCAGTTACTGGACTAGCAGAGACACAGATACGCAGTATTTT | CASSYWTSRDTDTQYF | TRBJ2-3 | NA | TRBD2 | TRBV6-5
TGTGCCAGCAGCTGGGGGACAGGCTCCTACGAGCAGTACTTC | CASSWGTGSYEQYF | TRBJ2-7 | NA | TRBD1 | TRBV5-4
TGCGCCAGCAGCCCCGTCGGCAGCGGGCCCTTGAACACTGAAGCTTTCTTT | CASSPVGSGPLNTEAFF | TRBJ1-1 | NA | NA | TRBV4-1
TGTGCCAGCAGCTCCAGGGGAACTAATGAAAAACTGTTTTTT | CASSSRGTNEKLFF | TRBJ1-4 | NA | NA | TRBV7-9
TGTGCCAGCAGCGCCCAAACAGGGGGAGAGACCCAGTACTTC | CASSAQTGGETQYF | TRBJ2-5 | NA | TRBD1 | TRBV9
TGTGCCAGCAGTTACCGGACATCTCGAACTGGGGCTTTCTTT | CASSYRTSRTGAFF | TRBJ1-1 | few | NA | TRBV6-5
TGTGCCAGCAGCTCTAGACAGACTTTGAACACTGAAGCTTTCTTT | CASSSRQTLNTEAFF | TRBJ1-1 | few | NA | TRBV5-4
TGTGCCAGCTCACCCCAACAGTGGCAGTTCTTC | CASSPQQWQFF | TRBJ2-1 | once | NA | TRBV18
TGTGCCAGCAGGGGATGGAGGGGCTACAATGAGCAGTTCTTC | CASRGWRGYNEQFF | TRBJ2-1 | few | NA | TRBV6-5
TGTTCCAGCAGCTTACAGGACACTGAAGCTTTCTTT | CSSSLQDTEAFF | TRBJ1-1 | NA | NA | TRBV7-9
TGTGCCAGCAGCCATAGCGGGAGGGGTCGCAATGAGCAGTTCTTC | CASSHSGRGRNEQFF | TRBJ2-1 | NA | TRBD2 | TRBV7-9
TGTGCCAGCAGCCCTTCCGGGACTGCATACAATGAGCAGTTCTTC | CASSPSGTAYNEQFF | TRBJ2-1 | NA | NA | TRBV9
TGTGCCAGCAGGGGGGAGGTAACGAACACCGGGGAGCTGTTTTTT | CASRGEVTNTGELFF | TRBJ2-2 | NA | NA | TRBV2
TGCAGCGTTATACAGGGGGCGGGGTACAATGAGCAGTTCTTC | CSVIQGAGYNEQFF | TRBJ2-1 | NA | TRBD1 | TRBV29-1
TGTGCCAGCAGTGGGGACAGTCCAAGCTACTCTGGAAACACCATATATTTT | CASSGDSPSYSGNTIYF | TRBJ1-3 | few | TRBD1 | TRBV6-1
TGTGCCAGCAGCTCGGGGTTTGCCGGGGAGCTGTTTTTT | CASSSGFAGELFF | TRBJ2-2 | NA | NA | TRBV7-2
TGTGCCAGCAGCTTGTCCTTGGTAGCAGATACGCAGTATTTT | CASSLSLVADTQYF | TRBJ2-3 | NA | NA | TRBV11-3